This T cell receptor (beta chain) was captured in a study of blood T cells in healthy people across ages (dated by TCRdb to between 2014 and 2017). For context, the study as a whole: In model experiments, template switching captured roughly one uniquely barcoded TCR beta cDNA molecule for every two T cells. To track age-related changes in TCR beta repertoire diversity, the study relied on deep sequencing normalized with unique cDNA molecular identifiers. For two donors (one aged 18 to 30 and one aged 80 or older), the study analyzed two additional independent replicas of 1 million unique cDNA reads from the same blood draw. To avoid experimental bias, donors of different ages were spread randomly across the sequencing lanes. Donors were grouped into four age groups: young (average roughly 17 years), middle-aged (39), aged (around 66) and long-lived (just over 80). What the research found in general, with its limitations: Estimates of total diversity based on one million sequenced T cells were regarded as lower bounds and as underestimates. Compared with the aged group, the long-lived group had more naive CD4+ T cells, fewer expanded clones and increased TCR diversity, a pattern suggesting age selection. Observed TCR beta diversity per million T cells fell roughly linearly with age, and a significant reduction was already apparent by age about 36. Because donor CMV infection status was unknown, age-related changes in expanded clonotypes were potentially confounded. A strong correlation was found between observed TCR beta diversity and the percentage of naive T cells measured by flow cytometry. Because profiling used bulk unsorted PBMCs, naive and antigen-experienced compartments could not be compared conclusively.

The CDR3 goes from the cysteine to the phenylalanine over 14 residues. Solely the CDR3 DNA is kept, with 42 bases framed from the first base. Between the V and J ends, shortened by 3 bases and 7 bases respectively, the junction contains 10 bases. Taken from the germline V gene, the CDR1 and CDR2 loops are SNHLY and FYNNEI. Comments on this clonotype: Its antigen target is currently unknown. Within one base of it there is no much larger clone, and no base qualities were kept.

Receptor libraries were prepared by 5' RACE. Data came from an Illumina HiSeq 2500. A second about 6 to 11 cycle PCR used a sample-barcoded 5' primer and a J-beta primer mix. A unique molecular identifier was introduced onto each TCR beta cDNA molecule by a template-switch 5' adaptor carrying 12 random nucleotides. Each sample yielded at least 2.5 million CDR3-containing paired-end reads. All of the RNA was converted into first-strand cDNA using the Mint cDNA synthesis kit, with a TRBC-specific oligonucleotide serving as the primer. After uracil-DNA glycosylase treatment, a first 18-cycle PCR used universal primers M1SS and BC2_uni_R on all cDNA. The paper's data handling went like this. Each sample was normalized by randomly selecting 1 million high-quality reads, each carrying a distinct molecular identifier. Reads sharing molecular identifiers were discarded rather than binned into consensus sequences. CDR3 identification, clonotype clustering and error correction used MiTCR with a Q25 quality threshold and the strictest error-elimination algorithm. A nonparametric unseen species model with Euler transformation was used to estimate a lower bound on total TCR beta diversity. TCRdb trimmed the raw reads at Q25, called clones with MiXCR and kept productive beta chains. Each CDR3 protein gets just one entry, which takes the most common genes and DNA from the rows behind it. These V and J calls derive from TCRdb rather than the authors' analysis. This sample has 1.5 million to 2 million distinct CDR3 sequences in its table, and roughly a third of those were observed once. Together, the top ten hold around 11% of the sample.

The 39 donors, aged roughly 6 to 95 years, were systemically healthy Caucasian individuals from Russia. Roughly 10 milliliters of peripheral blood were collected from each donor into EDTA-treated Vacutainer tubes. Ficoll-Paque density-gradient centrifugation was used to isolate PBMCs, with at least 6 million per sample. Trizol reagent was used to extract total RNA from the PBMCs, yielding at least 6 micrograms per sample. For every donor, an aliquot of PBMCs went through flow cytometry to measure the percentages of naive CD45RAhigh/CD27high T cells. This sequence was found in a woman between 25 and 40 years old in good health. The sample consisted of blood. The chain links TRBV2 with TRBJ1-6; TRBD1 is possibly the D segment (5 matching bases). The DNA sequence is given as TGTGCCAGCAGTGATGCAGGGACGAATTCACCCCTCCACTTT. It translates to CASSDAGTNSPLHF.